The 32 T cell receptor beta chains below come from one sample, sequenced in a study of cytomegalovirus exposure and HLA in healthy donors. In the PCR, 60 Vbeta and 13 Jbeta primers were used. Repertoires were generated with immunoSEQ multiplex PCR, while TCRdb's copy carries only in-frame clones and drops some. The sample records approximately 110,000 clones, around 78% being singletons. The source material was PBMCs. The source is a man aged 35 to 55 in good health and CMV-seronegative.

V usage is TRBV5-6 and J usage is TRBJ2-7; TRBD1 matches at 7 bases. Germline V gene data show CDR1 as SGHDT and CDR2 as YYEEEE. V lost 4 bases to trimming and J lost 2 bases; unmatched junction nucleotides: 12. This CDR3 region has 16 residues. The chain's CDR3 is CASSQSGQKSTYEQYF. CDR3 nucleotides: TGTGCCAGCAGCCAGTCGGGACAGAAGTCCACCTACGAGCAGTACTTC.

A word on this clone: The sample carries other DNA sequences with the same CDR3. CDR3 amino acids: CASSPRLAGDEQFF. The DNA of the CDR3 is TGTGCCAGCAGCCCCCGACTAGCGGGGGATGAGCAGTTCTTC. V and J are TRBV7-3 and TRBJ2-1, with TRBD2 matching over 12 bases. Germline CDR1 is SGHTA and CDR2 is FQGTGA. The CDR3 is 14 residues long. V lost 5 bases and J lost 8; bases outside the gene matches: 4.

The chain joins TRBV2 to TRBJ1-1, with D unresolved. The CDR3 length is 14 residues. The V end lost 5 bases, the J end lost 1 base, and 11 bases lay between the germline ends. Germline CDR1 and CDR2: SNHLY and FYNNEI. The CDR3 nucleotides are TGTGCCAGCAGTTCCCAGGTTCCGAACACTGAAGCTTTCTTT. Protein sequence: CASSSQVPNTEAFF. Based on the CDR3 plus reference TRBV2 and TRBJ1-1, the full variable domain is EPEVTQTPSHQVTQMGQEVILRCVPISNHLYFYWYRQILGQKVEFLVSFYNNEISEKSEIFDDQFSVERPDGSNFTLKIRSTKLEDSAMYFCASSSQVPNTEAFFGQGTRLTVV.

In this sample, this clone turned up once. As DNA, the CDR3 is TGTGCCAGCAGAGACTACTTGTTGGAGACCCAGTACTTC. The encoded protein is CASRDYLLETQYF. The rearrangement joins TRBV6-5 to TRBJ2-5; tentatively, D is TRBD2 (5 bases). The CDR3 totals 13 residues. Germline CDR1 reads MNHEY; CDR2 reads SVGAGI. Trimming left V 6 bases short and J 5 bases short, with 13 bases between.

The gene calls are TRBV18 and TRBJ1-5; TRBD1 agrees at 10 bases. The trim removed 3 bases at V and 3 bases at J, leaving 2 bases unmatched. This CDR3 has 15 amino acids. In germline, CDR1 is KGHSH, CDR2 LQKENI. CDR3 sequence: CASSPGTGDNQPQHF. The CDR3 DNA reads as TGTGCCAGCTCACCCGGGACAGGGGACAATCAGCCCCAGCATTTT. Using reference TRBV18 and TRBJ1-5 for the parts outside the CDR3, the full variable domain is NAGVMQNPRHLVRRRGQEARLRCSPMKGHSHVYWYRQLPEEGLKFMVYLQKENIIDESGMPKERFSAEFPKEGPSILRIQQVVRGDSAAYFCASSPGTGDNQPQHFGDGTRLSIL.

The J gene is TRBJ1-6, the V gene TRBV6-5; no clear D gene. Germline CDR1 reads MNHEY; CDR2 reads SVGAGI. The V end lost 2 bases, the J end lost 8 bases, and 10 bases lay between the germline ends. This CDR3 contains 14 residues. The CDR3 sequence: CASSYTQPDSPLHF. CDR3 nucleotides: TGTGCCAGCAGTTACACCCAACCGGATTCACCCCTCCACTTT.

The gene calls are TRBV6-5 and TRBJ1-2; maybe TRBD1 (6 bases). CDR3 length: 15 amino acids. Trimming removed 2 bases at V and 8 bases at J, with 18 bases between. Germline loops: CDR1 MNHEY, CDR2 SVGAGI. This CDR3 reads CASSYNGMGARGYTF. The DNA for the CDR3 is TGTGCCAGCAGTTACAACGGTATGGGGGCTCGAGGCTACACCTTC.

V and J are TRBV28 and TRBJ1-5; 9 nucleotides agree with TRBD1. This CDR3 is 16 amino acids long. Germline CDR1 and CDR2: MDHEN and SYDVKM. The junction had 7 bases not matched to a gene; V was cut back by 5 bases and J by 2 bases. The CDR3 region is CASSDGQGKGNQPQHF. The CDR3 bases are TGTGCCAGCAGTGATGGACAGGGGAAGGGCAATCAGCCCCAGCATTTT. The whole variable domain, remainder taken from reference TRBV28 and TRBJ1-5, is DVKVTQSSRYLVKRTGEKVFLECVQDMDHENMFWYRQDPGLGLRLIYFSYDVKMKEKGDIPEGYSVSREKKERFSLILESASTNQTSMYLCASSDGQGKGNQPQHFGDGTRLSIL.

The chain carries TRBV7-9 and TRBJ2-1; TRBD1 might be the D (6 bases). Germline V gene lookup returns CDR1 SEHNR and CDR2 FQNEAQ (reference sequence). V was pared by 5 bases and J by 8 bases, with 10 bases between. The CDR3 has 12 amino acids. CDR3 sequence: CASSKQGYEQFF. CDR3 nucleotides: TGTGCCAGCAGCAAACAGGGTTATGAGCAGTTCTTC.

The rearrangement uses TRBV4-2 and TRBJ1-6, with D perhaps matching TRBD1 (6 bases). V was trimmed by 0 bases and J by 13 bases, leaving 7 bases between them. The germline V gene has CDR1 LGHNA and CDR2 YNFKEQ. The CDR3 loop spans 12 amino acids. The CDR3 loop reads CASSQEGAPLHF. In nucleotides, the CDR3 is TGTGCCAGCAGCCAAGAGGGGGCCCCCCTCCACTTT.

The V gene is TRBV11-1, the J gene TRBJ1-1; the D gene is possibly TRBD1 (5 bases). The germline V gene has CDR1 SGHAT and CDR2 FQDESV (reference sequence). Trimming cost V 4 bases and J 0 bases, with 12 bases left between them. CDR3 length: 15 residues. CDR3 sequence reads: CASSYPGVMNTEAFF. CDR3 sequence (DNA): TGTGCCAGCAGCTACCCGGGGGTAATGAACACTGAAGCTTTCTTT.

CDR3 DNA: TGTGCCAGCAGCTTAGTGGAGGGGCCAAACTATGGCTACACCTTC. It translates to CASSLVEGPNYGYTF. J is TRBJ1-2 and V is TRBV7-9; possible D gene TRBD1, 5 bases. V was clipped by 1 base and J by 2 bases, with 11 bases between them. Germline V gene sequence: CDR1 SEHNR, CDR2 FQNEAQ (reference sequence). This CDR3 is built from 15 residues.

The chain recombines TRBV18 with TRBJ1-2, with TRBD1 as a possible D gene (6 bases). The ends were cut back, 7 bases at V and 5 bases at J, with 14 bases in the middle. Germline V gives CDR1 KGHSH, CDR2 LQKENI. There are 13 residues in the CDR3. This CDR3 reads CASLGAARYGYTF. The CDR3 bases are TGTGCCAGCTTGGGGGCCGCTAGATATGGCTACACCTTC.

This chain joins TRBV29-1 and TRBJ1-1, with D hard to call. The germline gives CDR1 SQVTM, CDR2 ANQGSEA. Trimming cost V 3 bases and J 5 bases, with 10 bases left between them. The CDR3 totals 12 residues. The CDR3: CSVDRGGTEAFF. CDR3 bases: TGCAGCGTTGACCGGGGAGGAACTGAAGCTTTCTTT.

This rearrangement joins TRBV27 to TRBJ2-6; 11 positions agree with TRBD2. Per the germline V gene, CDR1 is MNHEY and CDR2 is SMNVEV (reference sequence). This CDR3 spans 19 amino acids. V lost 1 base and J lost 2; bases outside the gene matches: 7. CDR3 in amino acids: CASSLFNSGGVAGANVLTF. In DNA, the CDR3 is TGTGCCAGCAGTTTATTCAATAGCGGGGGGGTCGCTGGGGCCAACGTCCTGACTTTC.

This clone turned up a few times. This chain uses TRBV27 with TRBJ2-1, with TRBD2 as a possible D gene (6 bases). The V gene lost 0 bases and the J gene lost 3 bases, with 6 bases spanning the gap. From germline, CDR1 is MNHEY and CDR2 SMNVEV (reference sequence). The length of the CDR3 is 14 residues. In DNA, the CDR3 is TGTGCCAGCAGTTTATCGGGAGGCTACAATGAGCAGTTCTTC. Translation: CASSLSGGYNEQFF.

This clone occurred a few times. The J gene is TRBJ1-1, the V gene TRBV6-5; perhaps TRBD1 as D (6 bases). The CDR3 consists of 15 residues. Germline V gives CDR1 MNHEY, CDR2 SVGAGI. V dropped 0 bases and J dropped 10 bases, with 18 bases sitting between them. The CDR3 DNA follows: TGTGCCAGCAGTTACTCCCGGGGGGTCAGGGGAGTAGCTTTCTTT. Its protein is CASSYSRGVRGVAFF.

The chain is built from TRBV19 and TRBJ2-3; TRBD1 matches 7 bases. In germline, CDR1 is LNHDA, CDR2 SQIVND (reference sequence). The CDR3 consists of 14 residues. J was trimmed by 3 bases and V by 9 bases; bases with no gene match: 9. CDR3 coding DNA: TGTGCCAGCCAAGAAAGGGGGCGAACAGATACGCAGTATTTT. This codes for CASQERGRTDTQYF.

The chain combines TRBV5-5 with TRBJ1-2; TRBD1 matches at 9 bases. The V segment lost 4 bases and the J segment 8 bases; nucleotides outside the gene matches: 9. The CDR3 covers 14 residues. The germline gives CDR1 SGHKS, CDR2 YYEKEE (reference sequence). The CDR3 sequence is CASSGGQGVRGYTF. For the CDR3, the DNA is TGTGCCAGCAGCGGGGGACAGGGCGTGAGAGGCTACACCTTC.

This clone was seen a single time. The V call is TRBV5-4, the J call TRBJ1-1; D perhaps matches TRBD1 (5 bases). Between the trimmed V and J ends, which lost 0 bases and 5 bases, there was a span of 11 bases. Per the germline V gene, CDR1 is SGHNT and CDR2 is YYREEE (reference sequence). The CDR3 spans 14 residues. The CDR3 DNA reads TGTGCCAGCAGCTTGGACGGGGGAACGACTGAAGCTTTCTTT. Amino acids: CASSLDGGTTEAFF.

The chain recombines TRBV9 with TRBJ2-7; D unclear. The ends were cut back, 0 bases at V and 3 bases at J, with 7 bases in the middle. The CDR3 runs to 13 residues. CDR1 is SGDLS, CDR2 YYNGEE, per germline. The CDR3 spells CASSVGQLYEQYF. The CDR3 DNA is TGTGCCAGCAGCGTAGGACAACTCTACGAGCAGTACTTC.

The chain employs TRBV11-2 and TRBJ2-3, with D tentatively TRBD1 (7 bases). The CDR3 runs 15 residues. V was cut by 3 bases and J by 4 bases, with 14 bases left in between. The germline V gene has CDR1 SGHAT and CDR2 FQNNGV. The CDR3 here is CASSFRGVGADTQYF. DNA for the CDR3: TGTGCCAGCAGCTTCAGGGGGGTAGGTGCAGATACGCAGTATTTT.

The chain combines TRBV9 with TRBJ1-6; no clear D gene. The V end lost 0 bases, the J end lost 8 bases, and 12 bases lay between the germline ends. This CDR3 contains 15 residues. CDR1 is SGDLS, CDR2 YYNGEE, per germline. Here the CDR3 reads CASSVGGAGDSPLHF. Here the CDR3 DNA reads TGTGCCAGCAGCGTAGGTGGTGCCGGGGATTCACCCCTCCACTTT.

The rearrangement joins TRBV20-1 to TRBJ1-2; D remains ambiguous. CDR3 length equals 9 residues. Germline CDR1 is DFQATT and CDR2 is SNEGSKA (reference sequence). The CDR3 loop is CVSPYGYTF. In DNA form, the CDR3 reads TGCGTCTCCCCCTATGGCTACACCTTC.

The chain employs TRBV2 and TRBJ1-2; D call uncertain. CDR3 size: 13 residues. Trimming took 4 bases from V and 6 from J, leaving 12 bases between them. The germline CDR1 and CDR2 sequences are SNHLY and FYNNEI. CDR3 sequence: CASSGRGYNGYTF. The CDR3 bases are TGTGCCAGCAGTGGACGGGGTTATAATGGCTACACCTTC.

The rearrangement links TRBV5-4 to TRBJ2-7, with 7 bases aligning to TRBD1. This CDR3 comprises 14 residues. Per the germline V gene, CDR1 is SGHNT and CDR2 is YYREEE (reference sequence). Trimming at V came to 3 bases and at J to 7 bases, leaving 10 bases not matched to a gene. The DNA of the CDR3 is TGTGCCAGCAGCTCCCCTGACAGGGATAAGGAGCAGTACTTC. This sequence encodes CASSSPDRDKEQYF.

The rearrangement links TRBV7-8 to TRBJ1-1; a weak D match, TRBD1 (5 bases). The CDR3 runs 13 residues. CDR1 is SGHVS, CDR2 FQNEAQ, per germline. V lost 3 bases and J lost 5, with 10 bases in between. CDR3 protein: CASSFRKGTEAFF. For the CDR3, the DNA is TGTGCCAGCAGCTTTAGGAAGGGGACTGAAGCTTTCTTT. The full variable domain, in which reference TRBV7-8 and TRBJ1-1 provide the parts outside the CDR3, is GAGVSQSPRYKVAKRGQDVALRCDPISGHVSLFWYQQALGQGPEFLTYFQNEAQLDKSGLPSDRFFAERPEGSVSTLKIQRTQQEDSAVYLCASSFRKGTEAFFGQGTRLTVV.

This sequence joins TRBV6-5 and TRBJ1-3, with D maybe TRBD1 (6 bases). There are 15 residues in the CDR3. Germline assignment: CDR1 MNHEY and CDR2 SVGAGI. Trimming pared 10 bases from V and 4 bases from J, leaving 20 bases between. The CDR3 DNA reads as TGTGCCACCAAACAGGGCCTGGGTGCGGGAAACACCATATATTTT. It specifies CATKQGLGAGNTIYF.

The J gene is TRBJ1-6, the V gene TRBV7-6; 12 nucleotides agree with TRBD1. The CDR3 covers 18 residues. In germline, CDR1 is SGHVS, CDR2 FNYEAQ. Trimming took 1 base from V and 8 from J; bases not matched to a gene: 9. CDR3: CASSLEDWDRGQYSPLHF. The CDR3, as DNA: TGTGCCAGCAGCTTAGAAGATTGGGACAGGGGGCAATATTCACCCCTCCACTTT.

The table lists this clone with a count of one. CDR3 in amino acids: CASSPQGAANEKLFF. The CDR3 DNA is TGTGCCAGCAGCCCACAGGGGGCGGCTAATGAAAAACTGTTTTTT. V usage is TRBV25-1 and J usage is TRBJ1-4, with 9 bases identical to TRBD1. V shed 6 bases, J shed 3 bases, and the junction held 5 bases outside the gene matches. This CDR3 region has 15 residues. From germline, CDR1 is MGHDK and CDR2 SYGVNS. Drawing the rest from reference TRBV25-1 and TRBJ1-4, the complete variable domain is EADIYQTPRYLVIGTGKKITLECSQTMGHDKMYWYQQDPGMELHLIHYSYGVNSTEKGDLSSESTVSRIRTEHFPLTLESARPSHTSQYLCASSPQGAANEKLFFGSGTQLSVL.

This clone was found a few times. This chain uses TRBV9 with TRBJ2-5, with 11 nucleotides matching TRBD1. The J call is in doubt because the DNA end fits TRBJ2-7 better. CDR1 is SGDLS and CDR2 is YYNGEE in the germline V gene. The CDR3 has 14 amino acids. The chain's CDR3 is CASSVGQGEYEQYF. Here the CDR3 DNA reads TGTGCCAGCAGCGTGGGACAGGGGGAATACGAGCAGTACTTC.

The chain joins TRBV5-1 to TRBJ2-1; 10 positions agree with TRBD1. Germline V CDR1 and CDR2: SGHRS, YFSETQ. V was clipped by 4 bases and J by 1 base; unmatched bases: 14. The CDR3 is 19 residues long. The CDR3 reads CASSKGPGQGRKSYNEQFF. CDR3 sequence (DNA): TGCGCCAGCAGCAAGGGTCCGGGACAGGGGAGAAAATCCTACAATGAGCAGTTCTTC.